The next 17 T cell receptor beta chains were all read from a single sample in a study of control samples from healthy donors and cancer patients (dated by TCRdb to about 2020). The library was generated by the immunoSEQ multiplex PCR assay. TCRdb stores this immuneACCESS table with in-frame sequences only. Part of the clones is absent; in the studies checked, under half of the shortfall reflects unresolved V genes, and no reason is known for the rest. The sample table records 85,000 to 95,000 clones; approximately 90% of these occur just once. The top ten clones comprise around 15% of the sample. Sequences were obtained from blood. These receptors were taken from a woman in her 70s in good health.

This clone appeared once. The chain joins TRBV27 to TRBJ1-1; TRBD1 might be the D (5 bases). The V gene's germline CDR1 is MNHEY and CDR2 SMNVEV (reference sequence). Trimming removed 3 bases from V and 1 base from J, with 9 bases in between. There are 14 residues in the CDR3. The CDR3: CASSFSGGNTEAFF. In DNA form, the CDR3 reads TGTGCCAGCAGTTTCTCGGGGGGGAACACTGAAGCTTTCTTT.

V is TRBV3-1 (or the pseudogene TRBV3-2) and J is TRBJ1-4, with D maybe TRBD1 (6 bases). CDR1 is LGHDT, CDR2 YNNKEL, per germline (reference sequence). V lost 0 bases and J lost 3, with 17 bases in between. CDR3 length: 18 amino acids. In DNA, the CDR3 is TGTGCCAGCAGCCAAGATTGGGTGGGGGCTACCCCTAATGAAAAACTGTTTTTT. Protein: CASSQDWVGATPNEKLFF.

This rearrangement joins TRBV7-6 to TRBJ2-3, with D perhaps matching TRBD1 or TRBD2 (6 bases each). Germline assignment: CDR1 SGHVS and CDR2 FNYEAQ. V was clipped by 3 bases and J by 2 bases, with 21 bases between them. The CDR3 length is 18 residues. CDR3 in DNA: TGTGCCAGCAGCTTGGGGGCTAGCGCGGCATATAACACAGATACGCAGTATTTT. Its translation is CASSLGASAAYNTDTQYF.

The J gene is TRBJ2-7, the V gene TRBV18; 7 nucleotides match TRBD1. Trimming removed 3 bases from V and 3 bases from J; junction bases left unmatched: 2. The V gene's germline CDR1 is KGHSH and CDR2 LQKENI. The CDR3 loop spans 13 amino acids. The CDR3 protein is CASSPGQSYEQYF. The CDR3 DNA is TGTGCCAGCTCACCGGGACAGAGCTACGAGCAGTACTTC.

The chain employs TRBV5-4 and TRBJ2-3; D is uncertain. The length of the CDR3 is 12 residues. Trimming removed 1 base at V and 4 bases at J, with 4 bases between. Germline-derived CDR1 and CDR2 are SGHNT and YYREEE (reference sequence). The CDR3 region is CASSLSADTQYF. In DNA, the CDR3 is TGTGCCAGCAGCTTGTCGGCAGATACGCAGTATTTT.

The V and J genes are TRBV4-1 and TRBJ1-4, with D tentatively TRBD1 (5 bases). CDR1 and CDR2 (germline): MGHRA, YSYEKL. The CDR3 has 14 residues. Trimming took off 1 base at V and 12 bases at J, with 15 bases between the two ends. The CDR3 nucleotides are TGCGCCAGCAGCCAAGCAGGGCTTGGGGTTCAACTGTTTTTT. Encoded protein: CASSQAGLGVQLFF.

The chain combines TRBV27 with TRBJ1-4; no clear D. Germline V gene lookup returns CDR1 MNHEY and CDR2 SMNVEV (reference sequence). This CDR3 region has 14 residues. With 6 bases removed from V and 6 bases from J, the gap between germline ends came to 14 bases. Here the CDR3 DNA reads TGTGCCAGCAGCCCCGAGGTTCGAGATGAAAAACTGTTTTTT. Its translation is CASSPEVRDEKLFF.

This clone occurred once. This rearrangement joins TRBV19 to TRBJ2-7; tentatively, D is TRBD2 (6 bases). This CDR3 comprises 14 residues. CDR1 and CDR2 (germline): LNHDA, SQIVND (reference sequence). With 3 bases removed from V and 5 bases from J, the gap between germline ends came to 14 bases. This chain's CDR3 is CASSILGGRDEQYF. DNA of the CDR3: TGTGCCAGTAGTATTTTGGGGGGACGCGACGAGCAGTACTTC.

Only one count was recorded for this clone. V is TRBV5-1 and J is TRBJ1-2, with 11 bases matching TRBD1. The CDR3 runs 14 residues. The V gene's germline CDR1 is SGHRS and CDR2 YFSETQ. J gave up 7 bases and V 2 bases, and 4 bases lay outside the gene matches. The CDR3 reads CASSLPGQGVGYTF. Here the CDR3 DNA reads TGCGCCAGCAGCTTACCGGGACAGGGGGTTGGCTACACCTTC.

The chain couples TRBV14 to TRBJ1-6; no clear D gene. Germline CDR1 is SGHDN and CDR2 is FVKESK. The CDR3 has 13 residues. Trimming removed 4 bases at V and 7 bases at J, with 8 bases between. In DNA, the CDR3 is TGTGCCAGCAGCCTTAAAGGGAATTCACCCCTCCACTTT. This gives the protein CASSLKGNSPLHF.

This clone was observed a single time. The rearrangement uses TRBV6-5 and TRBJ1-1; no reliable D call. This CDR3 is built from 13 residues. Germline CDR1 MNHEY, CDR2 SVGAGI. Trimming pared 4 bases from V and 3 bases from J, leaving 9 bases between. The CDR3 DNA is TGTGCCAGCAGTTTTTCCATCGACACTGAAGCTTTCTTT. Translation: CASSFSIDTEAFF.

This clone was recorded a few times. The rearrangement joins TRBV5-1 to TRBJ2-7, with a weak D call TRBD1 (6 bases). CDR3 length: 13 residues. The germline V gene has CDR1 SGHRS and CDR2 YFSETQ. Trimming took off 4 bases at V and 3 bases at J, with 11 bases between the two ends. The CDR3 coding sequence is TGCGCCAGCAGCCCTCAGGGGAGCTACGAGCAGTACTTC. Translation gives CASSPQGSYEQYF.

V and J are TRBV2 and TRBJ1-2; D not certain. V was shortened by 3 bases and J by 1 base, with 6 bases between the two germline ends. The CDR3 length is 13 residues. Germline V gene data show CDR1 as SNHLY and CDR2 as FYNNEI. The CDR3 reads CASSEGNNYGYTF. The CDR3 nucleotides read TGTGCCAGCAGTGAGGGTAATAACTATGGCTACACCTTC.

The rearrangement joins TRBV10-2 to TRBJ1-5, with D perhaps matching TRBD1 (5 bases). Per germline, CDR1 WSHSY and CDR2 SAAADI. Trimming shortened V by 3 bases and J by 2 bases, and 11 bases separated the two germline ends. The CDR3 extends over 15 amino acids. CDR3 in amino acids: CASSDTGVGNQPQHF. The CDR3 DNA reads TGCGCCAGCAGTGATACAGGCGTTGGCAATCAGCCCCAGCATTTT.

This chain uses TRBV19 with TRBJ1-1; possible D gene TRBD1, 6 bases. Trimming left V 6 bases short and J 7 bases short, with 18 bases between. The germline CDR1 and CDR2 sequences are LNHDA and SQIVND (reference sequence). The CDR3 contains 14 residues. The CDR3 loop is CASRLQGWDGEAFF. The CDR3 coding sequence is TGTGCCAGTAGGTTACAGGGATGGGATGGTGAAGCTTTCTTT.

The chain employs TRBV7-3 and TRBJ1-6, with D possibly TRBD1 on 5 matching bases. V gave up 4 bases and J gave up 16 bases, with 17 bases separating them. Germline V gene lookup returns CDR1 SGHTA and CDR2 FQGTGA. CDR3 length: 13 residues. The DNA for the CDR3 is TGTGCCAGCAGCTCCACCGGGACTGCTGATCTCCACTTT. Translated: CASSSTGTADLHF.

The chain couples TRBV5-1 to TRBJ2-5; 9 nucleotides match TRBD1. The ends lost 4 bases at V and 5 bases at J; junction bases unmatched: 9. The CDR3 covers 15 residues. Germline values: CDR1 SGHRS, CDR2 YFSETQ. CDR3 DNA: TGCGCCAGCAGCAGTAACAGGGGGCTGGGCGAGACCCAGTACTTC. Translation: CASSSNRGLGETQYF.